Listed here are 14 T cell receptor beta chains from one sample, sequenced in a study of shared T cell receptors in the human thymus (dated by TCRdb to the early 2020s). The method was the immunoSEQ multiplex PCR assay. TCRdb carries this immuneACCESS record with in-frame sequences only. Its versions omit some clonotypes, under half of them owing to an unresolved V gene in the studies checked, with the rest unexplained. The sample table holds hundreds of thousands of clones, of which more than 70% were seen once. 0.009% to 0.0095% of the sample is held by the ten biggest clonotypes. The data also belong to a second study, concerning human thymus T cells.

Sequencing input: thymocytes. Receptor source: a boy less than two years old with a congenital heart defect. Donor details come from another sample of the same person, matched by shared clones.

J is TRBJ1-5 and V is TRBV28, with D possibly matching TRBD1 (6 bases). The CDR3 consists of 15 residues. CDR1 and CDR2 from the germline V gene are MDHEN and SYDVKM. The germline V and J ends were trimmed by 6 bases and 7 bases, with 19 bases remaining between them. The CDR3 region has the DNA TGTGCCAGCAGGTCAAGCAGGGGCGTGGGACAGCCCCAGCATTTT. Its translation is CASRSSRGVGQPQHF.

This chain links TRBV9 with TRBJ1-1, with TRBD1 identical over 7 bases. This CDR3 spans 16 amino acids. V lost 3 bases and J lost 3; bases outside the gene matches: 11. Germline V CDR1 and CDR2: SGDLS, YYNGEE. This CDR3 is CASSAPQGVEDTEAFF. CDR3 DNA sequence: TGTGCCAGCAGCGCCCCCCAGGGGGTCGAAGACACTGAAGCTTTCTTT. The entire variable domain, with the rest obtained from reference TRBV9 and TRBJ1-1, is as follows: DSGVTQTPKHLITATGQRVTLRCSPRSGDLSVYWYQQSLDQGLQFLIQYYNGEERAKGNILERFSAQQFPDLHSELNLSSLELGDSALYFCASSAPQGVEDTEAFFGQGTRLTVV.

The J gene is TRBJ2-7, the V gene TRBV7-6, with 8 bases fitting TRBD2. Germline CDR1 reads SGHVS; CDR2 reads FNYEAQ. The V and J ends lost 1 base and 6 bases, in that order; junction bases with no gene match: 11. This CDR3 region has 16 residues. The CDR3 protein is CASSLVGRAGEFEQYF. The CDR3 DNA sequence: TGTGCCAGCAGCTTAGTGGGACGAGCGGGAGAATTCGAGCAGTACTTC.

V usage is TRBV28 and J usage is TRBJ1-5, with a possible D match to TRBD1 (5 bases). This CDR3 has 15 residues. CDR1 and CDR2 (germline): MDHEN, SYDVKM. Trimming stripped 7 bases from V and 1 base from J, with 14 bases between. The CDR3 reads CASTGGGRSNQPQHF. In DNA form, the CDR3 reads TGTGCCAGCACCGGCGGGGGTCGCAGCAATCAGCCCCAGCATTTT.

The V and J genes are TRBV28 and TRBJ2-7, with 10 bases aligning to TRBD2. The CDR3 is made up of 18 amino acids. Germline values: CDR1 MDHEN, CDR2 SYDVKM. V lost 6 bases, J lost 3 bases, and 17 bases stayed unmatched. The CDR3 bases are TGTGCCAGCAGCCAATACCTAACCACTAGCGGGATTTACTACGAGCAGTACTTC. As protein: CASSQYLTTSGIYYEQYF.

The chain carries TRBV19 and TRBJ2-2, with a possible D match to TRBD2 (6 bases). Trimming cost V 7 bases and J 5 bases, with 14 bases left between them. The CDR3 covers 14 residues. The germline V gene encodes CDR1 LNHDA and CDR2 SQIVND (reference sequence). The CDR3 is CASKGGVRTGELFF. The CDR3 nucleotides are TGTGCCAGTAAAGGCGGGGTTAGGACCGGGGAGCTGTTTTTT.

The chain carries TRBV7-9 and TRBJ2-7; maybe TRBD2 (6 bases). Deletions cut 3 bases from V and 4 bases from J, with 16 bases between. This CDR3 has 15 amino acids. The germline gives CDR1 SEHNR, CDR2 FQNEAQ (reference sequence). The chain's CDR3 is CASSFPTRIGYEQYF. Here the CDR3 DNA reads TGTGCCAGCAGCTTCCCGACTAGGATCGGATACGAGCAGTACTTC.

The chain employs TRBV30 and TRBJ2-4; TRBD2 agrees at 8 bases. The CDR3 extends over 15 amino acids. Germline loops: CDR1 GTSNPN, CDR2 SVGIG (reference sequence). The junction had 9 bases not matched to a gene; V was cut back by 1 base and J by 7 bases. The CDR3 bases are TGTGCCTGGAGTGCCCCGTGGACTAGCAGGAACATTCAGTACTTC. Its protein product is CAWSAPWTSRNIQYF.

Points on this clone: The sample contains more than one DNA sequence encoding this CDR3. V gene TRBV25-1 combines with J gene TRBJ1-6, with D maybe TRBD1 (5 bases). Germline CDR1 reads MGHDK; CDR2 reads SYGVNS. V lost 2 bases, J lost 5 bases, and 7 bases lay in between. The CDR3 loop spans 14 amino acids. Here the CDR3 reads CASSELTDNSPLHF. The CDR3 bases are TGTGCCAGCAGTGAACTGACAGATAATTCACCCCTCCACTTT.

The rearrangement links TRBV5-4 to TRBJ2-7, with D perhaps TRBD1 (6 bases). The CDR3 sequence is 16 residues long. Trimming took off 0 bases at V and 0 bases at J, with 13 bases between the two ends. Germline CDR1 and CDR2: SGHNT and YYREEE (reference sequence). In DNA form, the CDR3 reads TGTGCCAGCAGCTTGGAGCGACAGGTCCCCTCCTACGAGCAGTACTTC. Residues: CASSLERQVPSYEQYF.

This chain connects TRBV29-1 to TRBJ2-1, with 9 positions matching TRBD1. The CDR3 covers 15 residues. In germline, CDR1 is SQVTM, CDR2 ANQGSEA. The V segment lost 7 bases and the J segment 6 bases; nucleotides outside the gene matches: 13. The CDR3 loop is CSAQFGTGPFNEQFF. The CDR3 DNA reads TGCAGCGCCCAATTCGGGACAGGGCCATTCAATGAGCAGTTCTTC.

V usage is TRBV7-2 and J usage is TRBJ2-3; 10 nucleotides align to TRBD2. Germline V gives CDR1 SGHTA, CDR2 FQGNSA. The trim removed 8 bases at V and 6 bases at J, leaving 2 bases unmatched. The CDR3 runs to 12 residues. The chain's CDR3 is CASGLAADTQYF. In nucleotides, the CDR3 is TGTGCCAGCGGACTAGCGGCCGATACGCAGTATTTT.

This chain connects TRBV29-1 to TRBJ2-5, with a tentative D call TRBD1 (5 bases). The CDR3 is 12 amino acids. Trimming removed 5 bases from V and 5 bases from J, with 12 bases in between. Germline loops: CDR1 SQVTM, CDR2 ANQGSEA. The CDR3 DNA reads TGCAGCGTTAAACAGGCAGGGGAGACCCAGTACTTC. Amino acid sequence: CSVKQAGETQYF.

J is TRBJ2-1 and V is TRBV5-4, with D maybe TRBD1 (6 bases). The CDR3 contains 16 residues. CDR1 and CDR2 (germline): SGHNT, YYREEE (reference sequence). The germline V and J ends were trimmed by 3 bases and 5 bases, with 18 bases remaining between them. CDR3 residues: CASSSGSRDKDNEQFF. The CDR3 nucleotides are TGTGCCAGCAGCTCCGGTTCCCGGGACAAGGACAATGAGCAGTTCTTC.